This TCR beta chain is from a study of blood T cell repertoires in COVID-19. Authors' analysis steps: It was from reference gene primer amplification that nucleated cell counts were estimated. Libraries were prepared by immunoSEQ multiplex PCR; TCRdb keeps only in-frame clonotypes and omits some of them. D and trimming were read from the DNA, whereas the V and J calls and clone size are those reported in that table. The table includes some 300,000 clones, around 81% detected once. Trimming left V 1 base short and J 4 bases short, with 13 bases between. The length of the CDR3 is 16 residues. CDR1 is MGHRA and CDR2 is YSYEKL in the germline V gene.

This sequence originates from a woman aged 50 to 60 with active or convalescent COVID-19. The sample was peripheral blood. The chain recombines TRBV4-1 with TRBJ2-2, with TRBD2 as a possible D gene (6 bases). CDR3 in amino acids: CASSQVAGTGTGELFF. The DNA for the CDR3 is TGCGCCAGCAGCCAAGTGGCGGGAACGGGCACCGGGGAGCTGTTTTTT.